Listed below are T cell receptor beta chains from one sample, sequenced in a study of cytomegalovirus exposure and HLA in healthy donors. The table came from immunoSEQ multiplex PCR; TCRdb's copy has only in-frame clones and leaves some out. The repertoire consists of 180,000 or so clones, with over 65% occurring once and the leading ten covering over 1.1%. The sample taken for sequencing was PBMCs. These receptor sequences come from a man between 18 and 35 years old in good health and CMV-seronegative. Each CDR3 is given with its conserved first and last residue. D genes are given only for firm matches. Not every row has a clone size; where given, it reads once, few, many or a size class.

D: -
J: TRBJ1-1
length: 15
size: few
V: TRBV6-6
DNA: TGTGCCAGCAGCACTACACAGGGTACGAACACTGAAGCTTTCTTT
CDR3: CASSTTQGTNTEAFF

D: TRBD2
J: TRBJ2-1
length: 13
size: -
V: TRBV6-5
DNA: TGTGCCGCCGGGGACTACACCTACAATGAGCAGTTCTTC
CDR3: CAAGDYTYNEQFF

D: -
J: TRBJ1-3
length: 15
size: -
V: TRBV9
DNA: TGTGCCAGCAGCCCCCTCTATCAATCTGGAAACACCATATATTTT
CDR3: CASSPLYQSGNTIYF

D: -
J: TRBJ2-5
length: 15
size: -
V: TRBV6-6
DNA: TGTGCCAGCAGTTACTTTGGGGGGTACCAAGAGACCCAGTACTTC
CDR3: CASSYFGGYQETQYF

D: TRBD2
J: TRBJ2-5
length: 13
size: few
V: TRBV9
DNA: TGTGCCAGCAGCTCGGGGGGATCAGAGACCCAGTACTTC
CDR3: CASSSGGSETQYF

D: TRBD1
J: TRBJ2-7
length: 13
size: -
V: TRBV2
DNA: TGTGCCAGCAGGGGACAGGGTATCTACGAGCAGTACTTC
CDR3: CASRGQGIYEQYF

D: -
J: TRBJ2-2
length: 16
size: -
V: TRBV11-2
DNA: TGTGCCAGCAGCTTAGATCACCCCAACTACACCGGGGAGCTGTTTTTT
CDR3: CASSLDHPNYTGELFF

D: -
J: TRBJ2-1
length: 15
size: -
V: TRBV2
DNA: TGTGCCAGCGGCCGACAGAGTTACTCCTACAATGAGCAGTTCTTC
CDR3: CASGRQSYSYNEQFF

D: TRBD2
J: TRBJ2-1
length: 18
size: -
V: TRBV7-3
DNA: TGTGCCAGCAGCTTAACACCGGGGGTCTGGGAGGGGCACAATGAGCAGTTCTTC
CDR3: CASSLTPGVWEGHNEQFF

D: TRBD2
J: TRBJ2-1
length: 14
size: -
V: TRBV30
DNA: TGTGCCTGGAGTGTAACTAGCGGCTACAATGAGCAGTTCTTC
CDR3: CAWSVTSGYNEQFF

D: -
J: TRBJ2-7
length: 15
size: -
V: TRBV7-9
DNA: TGTGCCAGCAGCCACAGGGAAAGAGGGGCAAACGAGCAGTACTTC
CDR3: CASSHRERGANEQYF

D: TRBD1
J: TRBJ1-5
length: 14
size: few
V: TRBV7-2
DNA: TGTGCCAGCAGCGCCACAGGGGGCAATCAGCCCCAGCATTTT
CDR3: CASSATGGNQPQHF

D: TRBD1
J: TRBJ2-3
length: 15
size: -
V: TRBV15
DNA: TGTGCCACCAGCAAAAGGACAGGGAGCACAGATACGCAGTATTTT
CDR3: CATSKRTGSTDTQYF

D: TRBD2
J: TRBJ2-3
length: 15
size: once
V: TRBV9
DNA: TGTGCCAGCAGCCAAGGAGCTAGCGGGACAGATACGCAGTATTTT
CDR3: CASSQGASGTDTQYF

D: -
J: TRBJ1-1
length: 14
size: -
V: TRBV6-6
DNA: TGTGCCAGCAGTTACTCGGAGGGGAACACTGAAGCTTTCTTT
CDR3: CASSYSEGNTEAFF

D: TRBD2
J: TRBJ2-5
length: 17
size: -
V: TRBV27
DNA: TGTGCCAGCAGGCCAGGGACTAGCGGGATAAACCAAGAGACCCAGTACTTC
CDR3: CASRPGTSGINQETQYF

D: TRBD1
J: TRBJ1-2
length: 14
size: -
V: TRBV7-9
DNA: TGTGCCAGCAGCTCTATGGGGGACAGGGATGGCTACACCTTC
CDR3: CASSSMGDRDGYTF

D: TRBD2
J: TRBJ2-1
length: 15
size: -
V: TRBV5-1
DNA: TGCGCCAGCAGCTTGATCCCGGGAGGGATCAATGAGCAGTTCTTC
CDR3: CASSLIPGGINEQFF

D: TRBD1
J: TRBJ1-5
length: 15
size: -
V: TRBV11-2
DNA: TGTGCCAGCAGCTCGGGACAGGGGGCCGGTCAGCCCCAGCATTTT
CDR3: CASSSGQGAGQPQHF

D: -
J: TRBJ1-6
length: 16
size: -
V: TRBV27
DNA: TGTGCCAGCAGTTTCAGCACCTCGGGGATCAATTCACCCCTCCACTTT
CDR3: CASSFSTSGINSPLHF

D: TRBD1
J: TRBJ1-5
length: 18
size: -
V: TRBV4-3
DNA: TGCGCCAGCAGCCAAGATGTTTTAGGGGACAGGGACAATCAGCCCCAGCATTTT
CDR3: CASSQDVLGDRDNQPQHF

D: TRBD1
J: TRBJ1-1
length: 15
size: once
V: TRBV18
DNA: TGTGCCAGCTCACCGGGACAGGGACCTATAGCTGAAGCTTTCTTT
CDR3: CASSPGQGPIAEAFF

D: -
J: TRBJ1-1
length: 15
size: -
V: TRBV7-2
DNA: TGTGCCAGCAGCTTAGCTGGGGGGGTTGACACTGAAGCTTTCTTT
CDR3: CASSLAGGVDTEAFF

D: TRBD2
J: TRBJ2-3
length: 15
size: once
V: TRBV6-1
DNA: TGTGCCAGCAGTCCACTAGCGGGGGTCACAGATACGCAGTATTTT
CDR3: CASSPLAGVTDTQYF

D: -
J: TRBJ2-3
length: 15
size: -
V: TRBV30
DNA: TGTGCCTGGAGTGTGGCGGGGCTCGGCACAGATACGCAGTATTTT
CDR3: CAWSVAGLGTDTQYF

D: TRBD1
J: TRBJ1-1
length: 14
size: -
V: TRBV7-2
DNA: TGTGCCAGCAGCCAGGGACAGGGCCACACTGAAGCTTTCTTT
CDR3: CASSQGQGHTEAFF

D: TRBD1
J: TRBJ2-3
length: 15
size: -
V: TRBV27
DNA: TGTGCCAGCAGTAGTCCGGGACAGGGGGCCGATACGCAGTATTTT
CDR3: CASSSPGQGADTQYF

D: -
J: TRBJ2-3
length: 13
size: -
V: TRBV18
DNA: TGTGCGAGCTCGCGCGGGAACACAGATACGCAGTATTTT
CDR3: CASSRGNTDTQYF

D: -
J: TRBJ2-7
length: 13
size: -
V: TRBV19
DNA: TGTGCCAGTAGCAAAATCCTCGGTGCCGAGCAGTACTTC
CDR3: CASSKILGAEQYF

D: -
J: TRBJ2-7
length: 15
size: -
V: TRBV15
DNA: TGTGCCACCAGCCCCAGGGGCCCAGGAAGGGACGAGCAGTACTTC
CDR3: CATSPRGPGRDEQYF

D: TRBD2
J: TRBJ2-7
length: 19
size: -
V: TRBV7-6
DNA: TGTGCCAGCAGCGACCCGGGACTAGCGGGAGGGCCTGTGTCCTACGAGCAGTACTTC
CDR3: CASSDPGLAGGPVSYEQYF

D: TRBD2
J: TRBJ2-3
length: 15
size: -
V: TRBV19
DNA: TGTGCCAGTAGCATTTCGGGGGGGCCATCAGATACGCAGTATTTT
CDR3: CASSISGGPSDTQYF

D: -
J: TRBJ2-7
length: 14
size: -
V: TRBV2
DNA: TGTGCCAGCAGCACGGACAGAACTTCCTACGAGCAGTACTTC
CDR3: CASSTDRTSYEQYF

D: -
J: TRBJ2-1
length: 17
size: -
V: TRBV5-5
DNA: TGTGCCAGCAGCAGATCCCTCCACGAGAGCTCCTACAATGAGCAGTTCTTC
CDR3: CASSRSLHESSYNEQFF

D: TRBD1
J: TRBJ2-4
length: 13
size: -
V: TRBV10-3
DNA: TGTGCCATCAGTGAATCCGGGGGACAGGGGTTGGACTTC
CDR3: CAISESGGQGLDF

D: TRBD1
J: TRBJ1-5
length: 16
size: -
V: TRBV6-5
DNA: TGTGCCAGCAGTTATGGCGCCAGGGGGCACAATCAGCCCCAGCATTTT
CDR3: CASSYGARGHNQPQHF

D: TRBD1
J: TRBJ2-7
length: 15
size: -
V: TRBV7-9
DNA: TGTGCCAGCAGCACCCAGACAGGGGGCTTTTACGAGCAGTACTTC
CDR3: CASSTQTGGFYEQYF

D: -
J: TRBJ1-5
length: 11
size: -
V: TRBV27
DNA: TGTGCCAGCAGTTTCGGGGAACCCCAGCATTTT
CDR3: CASSFGEPQHF

D: -
J: TRBJ2-2
length: 12
size: -
V: TRBV27
DNA: TGTGCCAGCAGCTGGAGGACCGGGGAGCTGTTTTTT
CDR3: CASSWRTGELFF